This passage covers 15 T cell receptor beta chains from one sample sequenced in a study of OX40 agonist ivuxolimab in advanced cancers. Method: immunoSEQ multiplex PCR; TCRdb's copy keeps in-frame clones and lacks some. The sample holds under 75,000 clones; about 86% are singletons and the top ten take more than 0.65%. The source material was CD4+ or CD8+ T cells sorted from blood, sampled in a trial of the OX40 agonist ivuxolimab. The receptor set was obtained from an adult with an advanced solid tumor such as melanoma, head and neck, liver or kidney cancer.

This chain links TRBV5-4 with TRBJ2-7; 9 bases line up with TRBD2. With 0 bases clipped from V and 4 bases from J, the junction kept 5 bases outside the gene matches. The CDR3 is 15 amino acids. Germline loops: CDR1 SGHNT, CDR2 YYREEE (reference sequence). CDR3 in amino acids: CASSLAGGGVYEQYF. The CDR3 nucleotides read TGTGCCAGCAGCTTGGCGGGCGGGGGGGTTTACGAGCAGTACTTC.

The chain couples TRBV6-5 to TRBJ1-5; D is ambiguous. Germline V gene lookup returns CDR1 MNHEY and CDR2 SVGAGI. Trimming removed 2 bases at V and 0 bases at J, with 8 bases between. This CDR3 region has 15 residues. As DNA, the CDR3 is TGTGCCAGCAGTTACCGTTGGGGTAGCAATCAGCCCCAGCATTTT. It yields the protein CASSYRWGSNQPQHF.

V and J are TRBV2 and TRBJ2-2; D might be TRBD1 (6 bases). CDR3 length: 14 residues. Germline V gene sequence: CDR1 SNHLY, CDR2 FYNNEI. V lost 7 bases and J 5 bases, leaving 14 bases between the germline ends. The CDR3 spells CASKKDRVTGELFF. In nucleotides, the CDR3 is TGTGCCAGCAAAAAGGACAGAGTTACCGGGGAGCTGTTTTTT.

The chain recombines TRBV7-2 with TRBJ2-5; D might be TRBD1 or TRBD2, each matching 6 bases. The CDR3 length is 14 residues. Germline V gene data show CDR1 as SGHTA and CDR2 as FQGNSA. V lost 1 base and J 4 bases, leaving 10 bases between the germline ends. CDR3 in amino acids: CASSLGGAGETQYF. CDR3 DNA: TGTGCCAGCAGCTTAGGGGGGGCCGGAGAGACCCAGTACTTC. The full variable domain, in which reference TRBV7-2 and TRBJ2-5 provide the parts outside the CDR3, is GAGVSQSPSNKVTEKGKDVELRCDPISGHTALYWYRQSLGQGLEFLIYFQGNSAPDKSGLPSDRFSAERTGGSVSTLTIQRTQQEDSAVYLCASSLGGAGETQYFGPGTRLLVL.

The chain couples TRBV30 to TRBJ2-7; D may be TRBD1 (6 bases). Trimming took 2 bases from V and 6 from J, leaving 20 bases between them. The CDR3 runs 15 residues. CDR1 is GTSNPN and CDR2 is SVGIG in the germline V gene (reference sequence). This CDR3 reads CAWSNQQGWAIEQYF. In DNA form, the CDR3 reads TGTGCCTGGAGTAACCAACAGGGTTGGGCTATCGAGCAGTACTTC.

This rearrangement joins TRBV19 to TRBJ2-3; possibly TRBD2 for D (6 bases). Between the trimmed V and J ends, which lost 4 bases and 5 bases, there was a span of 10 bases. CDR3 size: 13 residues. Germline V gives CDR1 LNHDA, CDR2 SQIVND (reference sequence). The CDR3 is CASSSGNRDTQYF. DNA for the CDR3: TGTGCCAGTAGTAGCGGGAATCGAGATACGCAGTATTTT.

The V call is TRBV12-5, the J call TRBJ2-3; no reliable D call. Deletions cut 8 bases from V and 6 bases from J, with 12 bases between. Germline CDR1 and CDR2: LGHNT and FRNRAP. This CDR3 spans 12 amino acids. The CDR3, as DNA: TGTGCTAGTAAGGGCTTTCCGGATACGCAGTATTTT. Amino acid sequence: CASKGFPDTQYF.

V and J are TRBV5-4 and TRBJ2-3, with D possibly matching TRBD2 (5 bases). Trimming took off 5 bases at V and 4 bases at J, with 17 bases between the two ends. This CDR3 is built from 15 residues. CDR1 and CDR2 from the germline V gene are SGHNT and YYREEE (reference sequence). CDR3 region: CASSSGLLAADTQYF. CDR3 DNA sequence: TGTGCCAGCAGTTCCGGACTCTTGGCAGCAGATACGCAGTATTTT.

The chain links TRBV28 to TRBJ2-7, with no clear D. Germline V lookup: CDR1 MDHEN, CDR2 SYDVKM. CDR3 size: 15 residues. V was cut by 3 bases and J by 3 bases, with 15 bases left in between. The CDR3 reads CASSFDMGRNYEQYF. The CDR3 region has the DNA TGTGCCAGCAGTTTTGACATGGGCAGGAACTACGAGCAGTACTTC. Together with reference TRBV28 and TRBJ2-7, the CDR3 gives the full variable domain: DVKVTQSSRYLVKRTGEKVFLECVQDMDHENMFWYRQDPGLGLRLIYFSYDVKMKEKGDIPEGYSVSREKKERFSLILESASTNQTSMYLCASSFDMGRNYEQYFGPGTRLTVT.

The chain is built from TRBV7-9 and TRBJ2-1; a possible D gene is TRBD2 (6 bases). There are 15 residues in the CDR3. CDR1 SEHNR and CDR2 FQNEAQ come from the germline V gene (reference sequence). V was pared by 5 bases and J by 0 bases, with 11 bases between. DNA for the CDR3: TGTGCCAGCAGCCCTCCGACTAGCTCCTACAATGAGCAGTTCTTC. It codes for CASSPPTSSYNEQFF.

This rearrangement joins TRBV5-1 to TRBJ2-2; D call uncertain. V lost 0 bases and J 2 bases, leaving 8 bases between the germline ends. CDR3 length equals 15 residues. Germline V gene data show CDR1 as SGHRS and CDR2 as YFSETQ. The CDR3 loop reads CASSLAVSNTGELFF. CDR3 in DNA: TGCGCCAGCAGCTTGGCCGTCAGTAACACCGGGGAGCTGTTTTTT.

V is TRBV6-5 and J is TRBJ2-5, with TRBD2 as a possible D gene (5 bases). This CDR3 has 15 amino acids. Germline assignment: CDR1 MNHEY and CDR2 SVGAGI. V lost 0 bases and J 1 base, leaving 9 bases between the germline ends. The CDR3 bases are TGTGCCAGCAGTTACTCGGCGGGCCGCCAAGAGACCCAGTACTTC. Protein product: CASSYSAGRQETQYF.

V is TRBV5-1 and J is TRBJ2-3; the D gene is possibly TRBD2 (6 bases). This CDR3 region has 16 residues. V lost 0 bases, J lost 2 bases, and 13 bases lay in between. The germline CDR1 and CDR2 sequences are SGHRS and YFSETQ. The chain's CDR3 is CASSLGGGTNTDTQYF. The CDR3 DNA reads TGCGCCAGCAGCTTGGGGGGCGGGACCAACACAGATACGCAGTATTTT. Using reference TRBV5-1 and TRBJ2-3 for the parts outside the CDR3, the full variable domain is KAGVTQTPRYLIKTRGQQVTLSCSPISGHRSVSWYQQTPGQGLQFLFEYFSETQRNKGNFPGRFSGRQFSNSRSEMNVSTLELGDSALYLCASSLGGGTNTDTQYFGPGTRLTVL.

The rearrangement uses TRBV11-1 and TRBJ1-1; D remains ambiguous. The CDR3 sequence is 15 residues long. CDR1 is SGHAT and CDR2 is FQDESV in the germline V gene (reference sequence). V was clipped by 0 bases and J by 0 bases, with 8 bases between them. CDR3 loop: CASSLAAQMNTEAFF. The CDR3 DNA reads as TGTGCCAGCAGCTTAGCCGCTCAGATGAACACTGAAGCTTTCTTT.

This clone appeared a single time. The CDR3 region has the DNA TGTGCCAGCAGCCCACCGGACAGGGGACACGAGCAGTACTTC. Translating it yields CASSPPDRGHEQYF. The chain is built from TRBV28 and TRBJ2-7; 9 nucleotides agree with TRBD1. CDR1 and CDR2 from the germline V gene are MDHEN and SYDVKM. The CDR3 is 14 residues long. V lost 6 bases to trimming and J lost 5 bases; unmatched junction nucleotides: 8.